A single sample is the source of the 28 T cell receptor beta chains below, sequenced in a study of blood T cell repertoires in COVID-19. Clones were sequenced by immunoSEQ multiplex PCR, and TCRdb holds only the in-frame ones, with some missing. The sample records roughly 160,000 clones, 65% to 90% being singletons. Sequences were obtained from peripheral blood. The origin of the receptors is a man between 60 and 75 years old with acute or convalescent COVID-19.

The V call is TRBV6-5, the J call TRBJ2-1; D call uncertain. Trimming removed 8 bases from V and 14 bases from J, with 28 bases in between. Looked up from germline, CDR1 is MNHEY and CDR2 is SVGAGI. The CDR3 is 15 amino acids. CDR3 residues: CASLLSPNLPLREFF. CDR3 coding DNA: TGTGCCAGCCTTTTATCTCCCAACCTCCCCTTACGCGAGTTCTTC.

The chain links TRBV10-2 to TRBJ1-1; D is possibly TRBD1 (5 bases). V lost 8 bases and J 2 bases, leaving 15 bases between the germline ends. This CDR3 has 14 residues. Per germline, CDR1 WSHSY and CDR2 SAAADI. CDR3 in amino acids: CASGEWGGNTEAFF. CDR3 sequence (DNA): TGCGCCAGCGGGGAGTGGGGGGGAAACACTGAAGCTTTCTTT.

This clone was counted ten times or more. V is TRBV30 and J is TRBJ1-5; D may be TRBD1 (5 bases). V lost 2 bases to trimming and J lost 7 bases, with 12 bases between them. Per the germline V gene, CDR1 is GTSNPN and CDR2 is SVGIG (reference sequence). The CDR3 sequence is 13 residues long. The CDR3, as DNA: TGTGCCTGGAGTTTCCGCCCAGGGCAGCCCCAGCATTTT. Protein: CAWSFRPGQPQHF.

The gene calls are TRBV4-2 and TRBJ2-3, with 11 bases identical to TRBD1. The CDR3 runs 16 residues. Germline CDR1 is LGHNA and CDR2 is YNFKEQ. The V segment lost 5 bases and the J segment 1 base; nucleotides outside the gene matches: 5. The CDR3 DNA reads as TGTGCCAGCAGCTTACGGACAGGGGGCGGCACAGATACGCAGTATTTT. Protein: CASSLRTGGGTDTQYF.

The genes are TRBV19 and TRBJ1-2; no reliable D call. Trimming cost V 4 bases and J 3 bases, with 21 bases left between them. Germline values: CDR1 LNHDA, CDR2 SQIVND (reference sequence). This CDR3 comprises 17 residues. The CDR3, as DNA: TGTGCCAGTAGTACCTCAATGACCCTGGGCTTCCACTATGGCTACACCTTC. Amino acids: CASSTSMTLGFHYGYTF.

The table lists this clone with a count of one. The DNA of the CDR3 is TGTGCCAGTAGTATAGGTGGCCCCTACAATGAGCAGTTCTTC. Its translation: CASSIGGPYNEQFF. The chain employs TRBV19 and TRBJ2-1; D is ambiguous. This CDR3 contains 14 residues. V lost 1 base to trimming and J lost 2 bases, with 6 bases between them. Germline V gene sequence: CDR1 LNHDA, CDR2 SQIVND (reference sequence).

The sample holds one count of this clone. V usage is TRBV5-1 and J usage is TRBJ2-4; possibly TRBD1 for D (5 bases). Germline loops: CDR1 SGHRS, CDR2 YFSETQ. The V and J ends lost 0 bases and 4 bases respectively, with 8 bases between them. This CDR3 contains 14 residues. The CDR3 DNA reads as TGCGCCAGCAGCTTGGATGCAGGGAAAAACATTCAGTACTTC. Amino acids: CASSLDAGKNIQYF.

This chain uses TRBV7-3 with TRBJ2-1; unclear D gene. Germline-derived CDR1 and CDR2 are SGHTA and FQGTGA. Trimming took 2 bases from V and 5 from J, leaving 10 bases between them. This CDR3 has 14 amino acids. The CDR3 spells CASSLYPRDNEQFF. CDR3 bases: TGTGCCAGCAGCTTATATCCACGGGACAATGAGCAGTTCTTC.

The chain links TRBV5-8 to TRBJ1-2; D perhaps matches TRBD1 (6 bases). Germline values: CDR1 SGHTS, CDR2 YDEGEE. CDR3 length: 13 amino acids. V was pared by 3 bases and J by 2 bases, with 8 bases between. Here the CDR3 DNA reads TGTGCCAGCAGCTACGACAGGAACTATGGCTACACCTTC. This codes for CASSYDRNYGYTF.

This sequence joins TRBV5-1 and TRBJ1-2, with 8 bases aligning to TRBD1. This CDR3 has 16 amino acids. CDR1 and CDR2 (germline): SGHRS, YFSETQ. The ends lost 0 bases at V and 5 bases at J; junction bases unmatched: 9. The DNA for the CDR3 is TGCGCCAGCAGCTTGGCCCCCACAGGGGGTCAGTATGGCTACACCTTC. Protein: CASSLAPTGGQYGYTF. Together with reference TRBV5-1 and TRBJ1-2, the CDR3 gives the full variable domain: KAGVTQTPRYLIKTRGQQVTLSCSPISGHRSVSWYQQTPGQGLQFLFEYFSETQRNKGNFPGRFSGRQFSNSRSEMNVSTLELGDSALYLCASSLAPTGGQYGYTFGSGTRLTVV.

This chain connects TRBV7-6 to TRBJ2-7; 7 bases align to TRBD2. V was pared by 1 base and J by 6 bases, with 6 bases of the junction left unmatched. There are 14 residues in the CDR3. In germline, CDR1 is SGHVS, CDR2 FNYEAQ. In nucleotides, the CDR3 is TGTGCCAGCAGCTTAGGGAGGGAGGGTAGCGAGCAGTACTTC. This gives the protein CASSLGREGSEQYF.

The CDR3 nucleotides read TGCGCCAGCAGCTTGACACGCTACACCGGGGAGCTGTTTTTT. It codes for CASSLTRYTGELFF. The J gene is TRBJ2-2, the V gene TRBV5-1; D ambiguous. The CDR3 loop spans 14 amino acids. Germline assignment: CDR1 SGHRS and CDR2 YFSETQ. V was clipped by 1 base and J by 3 bases, with 7 bases between them.

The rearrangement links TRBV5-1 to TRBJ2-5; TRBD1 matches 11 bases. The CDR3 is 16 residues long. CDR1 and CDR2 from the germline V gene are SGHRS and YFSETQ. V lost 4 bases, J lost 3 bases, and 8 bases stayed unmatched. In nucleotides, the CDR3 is TGCGCCAGCAGCCTGGGGACAGGGGGAATGGAAGAGACCCAGTACTTC. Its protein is CASSLGTGGMEETQYF.

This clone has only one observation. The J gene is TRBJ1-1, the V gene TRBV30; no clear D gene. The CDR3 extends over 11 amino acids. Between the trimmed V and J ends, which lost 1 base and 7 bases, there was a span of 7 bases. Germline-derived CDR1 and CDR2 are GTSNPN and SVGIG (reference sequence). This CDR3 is CAWSDGVEAFF. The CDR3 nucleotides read TGTGCCTGGAGTGACGGGGTTGAAGCTTTCTTT.

CDR3 nucleotides: TGTGCCAGCAGCTCCCGGACAGGGTGGGGAGCGGCTAGAGCTTTCTTT. Protein sequence: CASSSRTGWGAARAFF. The chain has TRBV7-2 and TRBJ1-1, with 8 bases matching TRBD1. Germline assignment: CDR1 SGHTA and CDR2 FQGNSA. The CDR3 has 16 residues. V was clipped by 4 bases and J by 10 bases; unmatched bases: 17.

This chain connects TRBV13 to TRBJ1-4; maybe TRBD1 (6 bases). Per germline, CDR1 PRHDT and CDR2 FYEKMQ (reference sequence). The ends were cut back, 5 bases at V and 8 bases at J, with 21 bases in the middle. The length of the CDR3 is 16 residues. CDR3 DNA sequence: TGTGCCAGCAGCATGGAGTCGGGCAGGGGTCCCGAAAAACTGTTTTTT. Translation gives CASSMESGRGPEKLFF.

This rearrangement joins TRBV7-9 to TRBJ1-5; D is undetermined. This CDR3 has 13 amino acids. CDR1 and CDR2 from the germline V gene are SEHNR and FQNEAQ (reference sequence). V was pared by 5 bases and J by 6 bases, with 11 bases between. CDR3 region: CASSPAGGQPQHF. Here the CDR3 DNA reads TGTGCCAGCAGCCCGGCGGGCGGTCAGCCCCAGCATTTT.

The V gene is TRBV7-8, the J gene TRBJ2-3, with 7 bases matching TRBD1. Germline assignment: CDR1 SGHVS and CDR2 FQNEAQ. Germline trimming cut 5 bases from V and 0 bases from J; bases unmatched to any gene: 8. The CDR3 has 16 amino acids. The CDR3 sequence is CASSPRTGVSTDTQYF. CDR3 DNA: TGTGCCAGCAGCCCCAGGACAGGCGTTAGCACAGATACGCAGTATTTT.

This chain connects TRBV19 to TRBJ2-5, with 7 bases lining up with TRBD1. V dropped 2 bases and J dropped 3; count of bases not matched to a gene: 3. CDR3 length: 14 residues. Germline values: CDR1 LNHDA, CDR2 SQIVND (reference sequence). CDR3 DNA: TGTGCCAGTAGTATAAGAGGACAGGAAGAGACCCAGTACTTC. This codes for CASSIRGQEETQYF. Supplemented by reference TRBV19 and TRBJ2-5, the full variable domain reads DGGITQSPKYLFRKEGQNVTLSCEQNLNHDAMYWYRQDPGQGLRLIYYSQIVNDFQKGDIAEGYSVSREKKESFPLTVTSAQKNPTAFYLCASSIRGQEETQYFGPGTRLLVL.

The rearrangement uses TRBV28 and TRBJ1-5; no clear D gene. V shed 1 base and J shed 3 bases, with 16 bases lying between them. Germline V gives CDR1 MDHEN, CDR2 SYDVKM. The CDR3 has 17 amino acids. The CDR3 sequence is CASSLLAGYSVNQPQHF. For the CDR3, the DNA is TGTGCCAGCAGTTTATTGGCAGGTTACTCTGTCAATCAGCCCCAGCATTTT.

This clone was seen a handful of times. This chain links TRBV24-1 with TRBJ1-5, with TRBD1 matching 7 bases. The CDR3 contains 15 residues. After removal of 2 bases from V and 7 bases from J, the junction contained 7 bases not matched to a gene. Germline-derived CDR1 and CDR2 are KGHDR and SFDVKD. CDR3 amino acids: CATSDSKGAGQPQHF. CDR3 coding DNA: TGTGCCACCAGTGATTCCAAGGGGGCAGGGCAGCCCCAGCATTTT.

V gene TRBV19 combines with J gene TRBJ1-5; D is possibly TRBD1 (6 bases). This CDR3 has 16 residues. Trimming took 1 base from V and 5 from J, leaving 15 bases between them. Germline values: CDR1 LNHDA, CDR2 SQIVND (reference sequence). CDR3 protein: CASSIALRGWDQPQHF. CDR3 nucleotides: TGTGCCAGTAGTATAGCACTCAGGGGTTGGGATCAGCCCCAGCATTTT.

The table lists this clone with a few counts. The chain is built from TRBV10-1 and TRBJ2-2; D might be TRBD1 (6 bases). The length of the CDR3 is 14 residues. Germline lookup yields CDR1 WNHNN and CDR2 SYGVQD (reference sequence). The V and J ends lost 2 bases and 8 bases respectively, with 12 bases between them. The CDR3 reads CASSETGLPGELFF. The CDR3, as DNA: TGCGCCAGCAGTGAGACAGGGCTCCCAGGGGAGCTGTTTTTT.

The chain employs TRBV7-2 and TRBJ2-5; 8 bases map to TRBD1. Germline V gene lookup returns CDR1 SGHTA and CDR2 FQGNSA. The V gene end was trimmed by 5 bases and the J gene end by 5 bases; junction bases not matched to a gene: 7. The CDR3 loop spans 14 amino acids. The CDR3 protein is CASSPTTGDETQYF. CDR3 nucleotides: TGTGCCAGCAGCCCTACGACAGGGGATGAGACCCAGTACTTC.

CDR3 DNA sequence: TGTGCCAGCAGCTTCCTACAGGGGGCTTATGGCTACACCTTC. Residues: CASSFLQGAYGYTF. The V and J genes are TRBV11-2 and TRBJ1-2; 9 bases are a match to TRBD1. The J segment lost 5 bases and the V segment lost 3 bases, leaving 4 bases of the junction unmatched. Germline V gene data show CDR1 as SGHAT and CDR2 as FQNNGV. CDR3 length: 14 amino acids.

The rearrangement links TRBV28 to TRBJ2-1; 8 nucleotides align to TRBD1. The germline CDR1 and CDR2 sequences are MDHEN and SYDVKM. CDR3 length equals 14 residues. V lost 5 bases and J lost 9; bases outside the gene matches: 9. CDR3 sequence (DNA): TGTGCCAGCAGTGACCACAGGGGGATCGGTGAGCAGTTCTTC. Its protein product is CASSDHRGIGEQFF.

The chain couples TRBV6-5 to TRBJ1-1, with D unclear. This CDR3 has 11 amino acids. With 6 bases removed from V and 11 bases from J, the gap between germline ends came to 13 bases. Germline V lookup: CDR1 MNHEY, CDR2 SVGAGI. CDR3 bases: TGTGCCAGCAGATACGAGCGGCGTGCTTTCTTT. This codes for CASRYERRAFF.

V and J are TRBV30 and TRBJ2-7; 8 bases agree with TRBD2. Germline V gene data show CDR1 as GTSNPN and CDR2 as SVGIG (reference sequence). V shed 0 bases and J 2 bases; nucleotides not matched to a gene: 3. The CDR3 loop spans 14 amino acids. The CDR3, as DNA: TGTGCCTGGAGTGTTGGCGGGAGGCCCTACGAGCAGTACTTC. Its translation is CAWSVGGRPYEQYF.